The rows below give T cell receptor beta chains drawn from one sample of a study of OX40 agonist ivuxolimab in advanced cancers. Produced via immunoSEQ multiplex PCR; TCRdb's table is partial and in-frame only. The sample holds about 83,000 clones; approximately 91% are singletons and the top ten take more than 0.6%. The sample here was CD4+ or CD8+ T cells sorted from blood, taken in a trial of the OX40 agonist ivuxolimab. These receptor sequences come from an adult with an advanced solid tumor such as melanoma, head and neck, liver or kidney cancer. CDR3s include the opening cysteine and the closing phenylalanine or tryptophan. D genes are given only for firm matches. Expanded clones are given a class, and other clones once, few, many or no size at all.

TRBV28	TRBJ1-1	-	-	CASSSPGTANTEAFF	TGTGCCAGCAGTTCCCCCGGGACGGCGAACACTGAAGCTTTCTTT
TRBV5-1	TRBJ2-2	-	TRBD1	CASSTQGAGELFF	TGCGCCAGCAGCACACAGGGGGCCGGGGAGCTGTTTTTT
TRBV5-1	TRBJ2-1	-	-	CASSLSAQGLAEQFF	TGCGCCAGCAGCTTGTCCGCACAGGGCCTTGCTGAGCAGTTCTTC
TRBV28	TRBJ1-2	once	TRBD1	CASRQGLGYGYTF	TGTGCCAGCAGACAGGGGCTCGGCTATGGCTACACCTTC
TRBV2	TRBJ2-2	-	TRBD1	CASTWTGGGELFF	TGTGCCAGCACATGGACAGGGGGCGGGGAGCTGTTTTTT
TRBV7-9	TRBJ2-3	-	TRBD2	CASSLEGTSGLRDTQYF	TGTGCCAGCAGCTTAGAAGGGACTAGCGGCCTCCGAGATACGCAGTATTTT
TRBV29-1	TRBJ2-7	-	-	CSVVLGRSREQYF	TGCAGCGTTGTATTGGGTAGGTCTAGGGAGCAGTACTTC
TRBV18	TRBJ2-3	-	TRBD2	CASSPGLAGSTDTQYF	TGTGCCAGCTCACCCGGCCTAGCGGGTAGCACAGATACGCAGTATTTT
TRBV25-1	TRBJ2-1	-	-	CASSDRATYNEQFF	TGTGCCAGCAGTGATCGGGCCACCTACAATGAGCAGTTCTTC
TRBV9	TRBJ2-3	-	TRBD2	CASSVSGRVDTQYF	TGTGCCAGCAGCGTTAGCGGGAGGGTCGATACGCAGTATTTT
TRBV7-3	TRBJ2-3	-	TRBD1	CASSFGQGRDTQYF	TGTGCCAGCAGCTTCGGACAGGGTCGAGATACGCAGTATTTT
TRBV12-5	TRBJ2-3	-	-	CASGLPNTDTQYF	TGTGCTAGTGGTTTGCCCAACACAGATACGCAGTATTTT
TRBV7-8	TRBJ2-2	-	-	CASSPRPGTPTGELFF	TGTGCCAGCAGCCCTCGCCCCGGGACACCCACCGGGGAGCTGTTTTTT
TRBV5-1	TRBJ2-1	few	-	CASSLVALAYNEQFF	TGCGCCAGCAGCTTGGTAGCGCTGGCCTACAATGAGCAGTTCTTC
TRBV29-1	TRBJ2-7	-	TRBD2	CSVGGRSSYEQYF	TGCAGCGTTGGCGGGAGGAGCTCCTACGAGCAGTACTTC
TRBV27	TRBJ2-2	-	-	CASSLRYTNTGELFF	TGTGCCAGCAGTCTACGGTATACGAACACCGGGGAGCTGTTTTTT
TRBV5-1	TRBJ2-7	-	TRBD1	CASSLSPGQVYEQYF	TGCGCCAGCAGCTTATCTCCGGGACAGGTCTACGAGCAGTACTTC
TRBV10-3	TRBJ1-1	once	-	CAISLGEINEAFF	TGTGCCATCTCCCTGGGAGAGATAAATGAAGCTTTCTTT
TRBV10-3	TRBJ2-7	-	-	CAISESLPRGEQYF	TGTGCCATCAGTGAGTCCTTACCCCGGGGGGAGCAGTACTTC
TRBV7-2	TRBJ1-4	-	-	CASSGGGSGEKLFF	TGTGCCAGCAGCGGGGGTGGGTCCGGTGAAAAACTGTTTTTT
TRBV23-1	TRBJ2-2	-	TRBD1	CASSQFGRGRHTGELFF	TGCGCCAGCAGTCAATTCGGCAGGGGGCGGCACACCGGGGAGCTGTTTTTT
TRBV18	TRBJ2-3	-	-	CASSDGAGNTDTQYF	TGTGCCAGCTCAGACGGCGCAGGGAACACAGATACGCAGTATTTT
TRBV6-5	TRBJ2-1	-	-	CASSSPRDNEQFF	TGTGCCAGCAGTTCCCCCAGGGACAATGAGCAGTTCTTC
TRBV1	TRBJ2-1	few	-	CTSSQDGTSGGNEQFF	TGCACCAGCAGCCAAGACGGGACTAGCGGGGGCAATGAGCAGTTCTTC
TRBV6-1	TRBJ1-1	-	-	CASSLQGLNTEAFF	TGTGCCAGCAGTCTTCAGGGTCTGAACACTGAAGCTTTCTTT
TRBV7-3	TRBJ2-2	-	TRBD2	CASSPRTSGGAKTGELFF	TGTGCCAGCAGCCCGCGGACTAGCGGGGGGGCCAAAACCGGGGAGCTGTTTTTT
TRBV28	TRBJ1-5	-	-	CASSLYWGRGAQPQHF	TGTGCCAGCAGTTTATATTGGGGGCGAGGGGCTCAGCCCCAGCATTTT
TRBV5-1	TRBJ2-3	-	TRBD2	CASSKLGRLAGDTQYF	TGCGCCAGCAGCAAGCTAGGGAGGCTAGCGGGGGATACGCAGTATTTT
TRBV7-3	TRBJ2-1	-	TRBD2	CASSSSGGYAYNEQFF	TGTGCCAGCAGCTCCTCCGGGGGGTACGCTTACAATGAGCAGTTCTTC
TRBV5-4	TRBJ2-7	-	TRBD2	CASSLQAGGYEQYF	TGTGCCAGCAGCTTGCAAGCGGGGGGCTACGAGCAGTACTTC
TRBV5-1	TRBJ2-2	-	-	CASSNQGANTGELFF	TGCGCCAGCAGCAACCAGGGTGCGAACACCGGGGAGCTGTTTTTT
TRBV11-2	TRBJ2-7	-	-	CASSLGLLGSYEQYF	TGTGCCAGCAGCTTAGGCCTCCTAGGCTCATACGAGCAGTACTTC
TRBV7-8	TRBJ1-3	-	-	CASSLVGGSGNTIYF	TGTGCCAGCAGCTTAGTTGGGGGCTCTGGAAACACCATATATTTT
TRBV4-1	TRBJ1-4	-	-	CASSQPAFIATNEKLFF	TGCGCCAGCAGCCAACCAGCATTTATCGCAACTAATGAAAAACTGTTTTTT
TRBV7-2	TRBJ2-7	-	TRBD1	CASSLTGAYEQYF	TGTGCCAGCAGCCTGACAGGGGCCTACGAGCAGTACTTC
TRBV2	TRBJ2-1	-	TRBD2	CASRPSGASSYNEQFF	TGTGCCAGCAGACCTAGCGGGGCATCATCCTACAATGAGCAGTTCTTC
TRBV6-7	TRBJ2-5	-	TRBD2	CASSYVSGGEQETQYF	TGTGCCAGCAGTTACGTCAGCGGGGGGGAACAAGAGACCCAGTACTTC
TRBV6-5	TRBJ1-2	-	-	CASSYSFSGGPYGYTF	TGTGCCAGCAGTTACTCGTTTTCCGGGGGGCCCTATGGCTACACCTTC
TRBV18	TRBJ2-1	-	TRBD2	CASSPQAGGPSDEQFF	TGTGCCAGCTCACCACAGGCGGGAGGGCCGTCTGATGAGCAGTTCTTC
TRBV27	TRBJ2-3	-	-	CASKSLSGGDTQYF	TGTGCCAGCAAATCCCTTTCTGGCGGCGATACGCAGTATTTT
TRBV7-9	TRBJ2-5	once	-	CASSLRTGSQETQYF	TGTGCCAGCAGCTTAAGGACGGGTTCCCAAGAGACCCAGTACTTC
TRBV6-1	TRBJ1-1	-	-	CASSSGQRGTEAFF	TGTGCCAGCAGCTCAGGACAGAGAGGGACTGAAGCTTTCTTT
TRBV5-1	TRBJ2-3	once	-	CASSYGTDTQYF	TGCGCCAGCAGCTATGGCACAGATACGCAGTATTTT
TRBV7-2	TRBJ1-4	-	-	CASSVGQPPNEKLFF	TGTGCCAGCAGCGTAGGACAGCCACCTAATGAAAAACTGTTTTTT
TRBV2	TRBJ2-3	-	-	CASSEALASDTQYF	TGTGCCAGCAGTGAAGCGCTAGCTTCCGATACGCAGTATTTT
TRBV5-1	TRBJ1-1	-	TRBD1	CASRPTGVNTEAFF	TGCGCCAGCAGACCCACAGGGGTGAACACTGAAGCTTTCTTT
TRBV28	TRBJ1-6	-	-	CASTPGGQDSPLHF	TGTGCCAGCACCCCCGGAGGGCAAGATTCACCCCTCCACTTT
TRBV5-1	TRBJ2-7	-	-	CASSLGASEGHEQYF	TGCGCCAGCAGCTTGGGGGCTAGCGAGGGGCACGAGCAGTACTTC
TRBV19	TRBJ1-5	-	-	CASIRDSNQPQHF	TGTGCCAGTATACGGGACAGCAATCAGCCCCAGCATTTT
TRBV7-8	TRBJ1-4	-	-	CASSLNGRQEKLFF	TGTGCCAGCAGCTTAAATGGTCGACAAGAAAAACTGTTTTTT
TRBV11-2	TRBJ2-7	-	TRBD2	CASSSAGGPNEQYF	TGTGCCAGCAGCTCCGCGGGAGGGCCTAACGAGCAGTACTTC